Each of the 2 T cell receptor beta chains below was sequenced from the same sample in a study of blood T cell repertoires in COVID-19. Profiling relied on immunoSEQ multiplex PCR, and the TCRdb table lists in-frame clones only, not all of them. The data contain under 150,000 clones, approximately 83% of them singletons. Source material: peripheral blood. These receptor sequences come from a woman aged 55-70 years with acute or convalescent COVID-19.

This clone was counted a single time. The rearrangement uses TRBV6-2 or TRBV6-3 and TRBJ2-2, with D unresolved. Deletions cut 6 bases from V and 4 bases from J, with 9 bases between. This CDR3 is 13 amino acids long. Looked up from germline, CDR1 is MNHEY and CDR2 is SVGEGT. CDR3 DNA sequence: TGTGCCAGCAGGCCTACATCCACCGGGGAGCTGTTTTTT. Protein sequence: CASRPTSTGELFF.

The rearrangement joins TRBV28 to TRBJ1-4, with 9 bases matching TRBD1. The germline CDR1 and CDR2 sequences are MDHEN and SYDVKM. Trimming removed 6 bases from V and 0 bases from J; junction bases left unmatched: 5. There are 16 residues in the CDR3. This CDR3 reads CASRGTGWATNEKLFF. CDR3 DNA: TGTGCCAGCAGGGGGACAGGGTGGGCAACTAATGAAAAACTGTTTTTT.